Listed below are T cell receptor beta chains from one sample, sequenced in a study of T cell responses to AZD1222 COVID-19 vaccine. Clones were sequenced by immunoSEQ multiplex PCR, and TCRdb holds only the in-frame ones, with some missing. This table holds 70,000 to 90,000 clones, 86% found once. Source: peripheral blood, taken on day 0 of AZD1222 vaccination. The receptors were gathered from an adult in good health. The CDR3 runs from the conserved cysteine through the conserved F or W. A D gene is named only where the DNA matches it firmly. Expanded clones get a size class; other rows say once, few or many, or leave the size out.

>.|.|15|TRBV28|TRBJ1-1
CASSSPSYDTAEAFF
TGTGCCAGCAGTTCCCCCAGTTACGACACGGCTGAAGCTTTCTTT
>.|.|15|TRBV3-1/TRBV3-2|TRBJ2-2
CASSDEKGWAGELFF
TGTGCCAGCAGCGACGAAAAGGGGTGGGCCGGGGAGCTGTTTTTT
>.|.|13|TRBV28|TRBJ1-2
CASTEEGEDGYTF
TGTGCCAGCACCGAGGAGGGGGAGGATGGCTACACCTTC
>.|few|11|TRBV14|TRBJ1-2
CASGWGYGYTF
TGTGCCAGTGGGTGGGGATATGGCTACACCTTC
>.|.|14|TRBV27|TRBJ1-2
CASSPLPIDNGYTF
TGTGCCAGCAGTCCCCTCCCTATTGACAATGGCTACACCTTC
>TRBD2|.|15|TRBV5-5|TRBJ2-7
CASSYGLAGNYEQYF
TGTGCCAGCAGCTACGGACTAGCGGGGAACTACGAGCAGTACTTC
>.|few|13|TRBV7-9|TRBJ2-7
CASSQAPVGEQYF
TGTGCCAGCAGCCAGGCCCCGGTTGGGGAGCAGTACTTC
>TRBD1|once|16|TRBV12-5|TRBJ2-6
CASGPGQGSGANVLTF
TGTGCTAGTGGTCCGGGACAGGGATCTGGGGCCAACGTCCTGACTTTC
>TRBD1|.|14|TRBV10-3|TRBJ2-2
CAISEDRGTGELFF
TGTGCCATCAGTGAGGACAGGGGAACCGGGGAGCTGTTTTTT
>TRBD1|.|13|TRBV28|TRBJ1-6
CATHRDSLSPLHF
TGTGCCACCCACCGGGACAGCCTTTCACCCCTCCACTTT
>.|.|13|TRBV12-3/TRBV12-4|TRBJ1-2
CASSPRGVYGYTF
TGTGCCAGCAGCCCAAGGGGGGTATATGGCTACACCTTC
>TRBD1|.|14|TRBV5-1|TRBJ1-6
CASSTGQGTSPLHF
TGCGCCAGCAGCACGGGACAGGGAACTTCACCCCTCCACTTT
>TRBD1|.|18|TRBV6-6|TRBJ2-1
CASSRPSFEGATYNEQFF
TGTGCCAGCAGTCGCCCTTCTTTCGAGGGGGCCACCTACAATGAGCAGTTCTTC
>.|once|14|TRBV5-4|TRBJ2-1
CASSFSRASGEQFF
TGTGCCAGCAGCTTCAGTCGGGCCTCGGGTGAGCAGTTCTTC
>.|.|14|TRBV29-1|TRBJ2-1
CSVGEGYGGNEQFF
TGCAGCGTCGGAGAGGGATACGGGGGAAATGAGCAGTTCTTC
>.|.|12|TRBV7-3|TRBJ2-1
CASSGGGNEQFF
TGTGCCAGCAGCGGTGGGGGCAATGAGCAGTTCTTC
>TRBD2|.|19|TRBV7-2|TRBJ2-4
CASSLAEVVGGRAKNIQYF
TGTGCCAGCAGCTTAGCGGAGGTTGTGGGCGGGAGGGCCAAAAACATTCAGTACTTC
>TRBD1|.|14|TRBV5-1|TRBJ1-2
CASSTGQGEVGYTF
TGCGCCAGCAGCACGGGACAGGGTGAGGTCGGCTACACCTTC
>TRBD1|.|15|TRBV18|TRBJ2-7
CASSPPGQLRYEQYF
TGTGCCAGCTCACCTCCGGGACAGTTGCGCTACGAGCAGTACTTC
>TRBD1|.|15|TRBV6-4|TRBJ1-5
CAGATGDLSNQPQHF
TGTGCCGGGGCAACAGGGGACTTGAGCAATCAGCCCCAGCATTTT
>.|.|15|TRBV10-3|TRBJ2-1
CAISSIGTELGEQFF
TGTGCCATCAGCAGCATCGGGACGGAGCTGGGTGAGCAGTTCTTC
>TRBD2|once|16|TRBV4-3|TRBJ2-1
CASSFLGLAGVNEQFF
TGCGCCAGCAGCTTCCTGGGACTAGCGGGAGTAAATGAGCAGTTCTTC
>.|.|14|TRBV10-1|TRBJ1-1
CASSEFAQNTEAFF
TGCGCCAGCAGTGAATTTGCACAGAACACTGAAGCTTTCTTT
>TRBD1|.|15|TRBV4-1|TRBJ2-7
CASSQDRTGDYEQYF
TGCGCCAGCAGCCAAGATAGGACAGGGGATTACGAGCAGTACTTC
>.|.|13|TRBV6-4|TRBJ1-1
CASSEGLNTEAFF
TGTGCCAGCAGTGAGGGCTTGAACACTGAAGCTTTCTTT
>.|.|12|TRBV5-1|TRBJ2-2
CASGLGNGELFF
TGCGCCAGCGGTTTAGGGAACGGGGAGCTGTTTTTT
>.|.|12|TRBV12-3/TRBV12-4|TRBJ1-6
CASSLPELPLHF
TGTGCCAGCAGTTTACCCGAATTACCCCTCCACTTT
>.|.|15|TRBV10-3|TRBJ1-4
CASRRTEVSNEKLFF
TGTGCCTCCCGCAGGACAGAGGTTTCTAATGAAAAACTGTTTTTT
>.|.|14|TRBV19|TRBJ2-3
CASSSPTWGDTQYF
TGTGCCAGTAGTAGCCCCACGTGGGGAGATACGCAGTATTTT
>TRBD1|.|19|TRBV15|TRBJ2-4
CATSRWTGTGGFFKNIQYF
TGTGCCACCAGCAGATGGACCGGGACAGGGGGCTTTTTCAAAAACATTCAGTACTTC
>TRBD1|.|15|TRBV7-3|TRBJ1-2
CASSASTGGSYGYTF
TGTGCCAGCAGCGCCTCGACAGGGGGCAGCTATGGCTACACCTTC
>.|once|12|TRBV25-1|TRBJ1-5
CASSGGNQPQHF
TGTGCCAGCAGTGGCGGCAATCAGCCCCAGCATTTT
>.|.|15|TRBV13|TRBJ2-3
CASSPGDRRTDTQYF
TGTGCCAGCAGCCCCGGCGACAGACGCACAGATACGCAGTATTTT
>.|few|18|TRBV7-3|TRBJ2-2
CASSLLVYGDTNTGELFF
TGTGCCAGCAGCTTATTGGTGTATGGGGACACTAACACCGGGGAGCTGTTTTTT
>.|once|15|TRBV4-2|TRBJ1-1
CASSQGDGRNTEAFF
TGTGCCAGCAGCCAAGGCGATGGGAGGAACACTGAAGCTTTCTTT
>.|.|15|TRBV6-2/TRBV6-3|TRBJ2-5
CASSRQWGSQETQYF
TGTGCCAGCAGCCGACAGTGGGGTTCCCAAGAGACCCAGTACTTC
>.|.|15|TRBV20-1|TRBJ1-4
CSASLPGRRDEKLFF
TGCAGTGCTAGTCTTCCGGGGAGAAGGGATGAAAAACTGTTTTTT
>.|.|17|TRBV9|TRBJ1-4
CASSPRVGSRTNEKLFF
TGTGCCAGCAGCCCTCGGGTTGGTTCCAGGACTAATGAAAAACTGTTTTTT
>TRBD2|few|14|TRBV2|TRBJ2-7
CAIGSAGGLNEQYF
TGTGCCATTGGGTCAGCGGGGGGGCTCAACGAGCAGTACTTC
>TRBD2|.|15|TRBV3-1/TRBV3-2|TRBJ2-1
CASSRITSGHNEQFF
TGTGCCAGCAGCCGGATTACTAGCGGGCACAATGAGCAGTTCTTC
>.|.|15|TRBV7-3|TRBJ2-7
CASSVTGRSGYEQYF
TGTGCCAGCAGCGTCACAGGGAGATCCGGGTACGAGCAGTACTTC
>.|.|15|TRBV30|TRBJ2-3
CAWSRTGGLTDTQYF
TGTGCCTGGAGCCGCACTGGGGGGCTCACAGATACGCAGTATTTT
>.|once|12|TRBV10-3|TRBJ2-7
CAIRRGGYEQYF
TGTGCCATCAGGAGGGGGGGGTACGAGCAGTACTTC
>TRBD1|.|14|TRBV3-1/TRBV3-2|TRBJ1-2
CASSQQGGVYGYTF
TGTGCCAGCAGCCAGCAGGGGGGTGTGTATGGCTACACCTTC
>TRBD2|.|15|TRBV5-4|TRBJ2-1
CASSSGLAGTNEQFF
TGTGCCAGCAGCTCGGGACTAGCGGGAACCAATGAGCAGTTCTTC
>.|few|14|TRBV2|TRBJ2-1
CASRGESSYNEQFF
TGTGCCAGCAGGGGGGAGAGCTCCTACAATGAGCAGTTCTTC